This TCR beta chain was observed in a study of cytomegalovirus exposure and HLA in healthy donors. At the level of the study: The 120 million or so unique TCR beta sequences, from about 180 million T cells, were found by an earlier analysis. Unique TCRs numbering 75 million to 95 million, obtained from HLA-typed donors, made up an early data release.

The CDR3 is 15 amino acids. V dropped 0 bases and J dropped 8; count of bases not matched to a gene: 8. Germline loops: CDR1 SGDLS, CDR2 YYNGEE. Findings and caveats of the study: In an earlier analysis, most TCR beta V segments were productive about 90% or about 30% of the time.

This PCR relied on a set of 60 Vbeta primers and 13 Jbeta primers. Sequencing was performed with immunoSEQ multiplex PCR; in TCRdb, only in-frame clones are kept and a portion is missing. This table holds roughly 100,000 clones, around 76% found once. Worth noting for this clone: The antigen is undetermined.

The TCR originated in a man between 40 and 49 years old in good health and CMV-seropositive. The V and J genes are TRBV9 and TRBJ2-1, with TRBD2 matching over 7 bases. Input material: PBMCs. CDR3 region: CASSVGGGSTYEQFF. CDR3 sequence (DNA): TGTGCCAGCAGCGTAGGTGGCGGGAGTACCTATGAGCAGTTCTTC.